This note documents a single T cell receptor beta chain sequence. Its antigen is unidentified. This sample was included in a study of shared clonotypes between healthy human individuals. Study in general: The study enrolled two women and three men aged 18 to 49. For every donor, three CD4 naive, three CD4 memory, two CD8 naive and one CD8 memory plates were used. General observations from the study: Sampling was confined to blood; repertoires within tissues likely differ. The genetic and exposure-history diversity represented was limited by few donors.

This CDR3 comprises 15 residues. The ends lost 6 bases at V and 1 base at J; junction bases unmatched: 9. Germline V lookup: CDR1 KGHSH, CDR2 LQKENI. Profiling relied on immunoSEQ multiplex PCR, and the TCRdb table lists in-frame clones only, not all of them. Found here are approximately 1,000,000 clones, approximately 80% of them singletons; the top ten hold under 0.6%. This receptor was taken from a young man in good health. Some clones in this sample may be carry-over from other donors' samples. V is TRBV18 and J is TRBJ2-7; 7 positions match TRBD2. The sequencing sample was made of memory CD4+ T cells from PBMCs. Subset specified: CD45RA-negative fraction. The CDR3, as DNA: TGTGCCAGCTCCTCCGCGGGGGAGGTTTCCTACGAGCAGTACTTC. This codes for CASSSAGEVSYEQYF.